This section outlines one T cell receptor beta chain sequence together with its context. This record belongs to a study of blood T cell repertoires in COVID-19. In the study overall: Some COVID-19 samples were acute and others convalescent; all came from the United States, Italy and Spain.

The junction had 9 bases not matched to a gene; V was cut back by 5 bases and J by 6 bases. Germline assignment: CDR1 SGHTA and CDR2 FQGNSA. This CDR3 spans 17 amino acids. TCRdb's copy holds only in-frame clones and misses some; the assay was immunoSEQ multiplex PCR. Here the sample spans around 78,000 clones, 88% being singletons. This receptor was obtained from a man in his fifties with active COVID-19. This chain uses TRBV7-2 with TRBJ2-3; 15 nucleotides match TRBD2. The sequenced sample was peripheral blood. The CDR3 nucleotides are TGTGCCAGCAGCCTCCGGACTAGCGGGGGGGCCGGCGATACGCAGTATTTT. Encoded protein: CASSLRTSGGAGDTQYF.